The rows below give T cell receptor beta chains drawn from one sample of a study of cytotoxic CD8 clonotypes in ibrutinib-treated CLL. Clones were read by immunoSEQ multiplex PCR, and TCRdb kept only the in-frame ones, dropping some. The sample holds more than 75,000 clones, roughly three quarters seen once. The sequencing here drew on PBMCs, taken after 24 months of ibrutinib treatment. These receptors all stem from a human donor with chronic lymphocytic leukemia. Each CDR3 is given with its conserved first and last residue.

v_call cdr3_aa
TRBV28 CASRTTGQGPYEQYF
TRBV28 CASSPYNEQFF
TRBV7-2 CASSSKIPPARGAFF
TRBV4-3 CASSQGAGPGNTIYF
TRBV27 CASSRYLARSYNEQFF
TRBV28 CASRVQFSGLAGVGRAGELFF
TRBV6-1 CASSEWRGQGAFF
TRBV6-1 CASSEGAREAFF
TRBV18 CASSPSGGGETQYF
TRBV30 CAWSVHGKGLAGNEQFF
TRBV27 CASSFLLITWVASGSNEQFF
TRBV5-1 CASSFLADNEQFF
TRBV5-1 CASSPTSGTPGEQYF
TRBV5-3 CAIGGQGDSGNTIYF